This passage covers 25 T cell receptor beta chains from one sample sequenced in a study of blood T cell repertoires in COVID-19. Measured with immunoSEQ multiplex PCR; TCRdb has only the in-frame clones, and not every one. The repertoire has 200,000 to 250,000 clones, around three quarters of them found once; the top ten carry 5.5% to 8.5%. Sequences were obtained from peripheral blood. The receptors stem from a woman aged 70-85 years with acute or convalescent COVID-19.

The chain has TRBV5-6 and TRBJ1-2, with D possibly matching TRBD1 (5 bases). The V end was cut by 1 base, the J end by 8 bases, with 15 bases between. Per the germline V gene, CDR1 is SGHDT and CDR2 is YYEEEE. The length of the CDR3 is 14 residues. CDR3 coding DNA: TGTGCCAGCAGCTTGAATAGGGGAATTGGGGGCTACACCTTC. This codes for CASSLNRGIGGYTF.

This chain connects TRBV11-3 to TRBJ2-1, with D maybe TRBD2 (6 bases). CDR1 is SGHNT, CDR2 YENEEA, per germline. The CDR3 contains 13 residues. V lost 3 bases and J 6 bases, leaving 9 bases between the germline ends. CDR3 DNA sequence: TGTGCCAGCAGCTTTCGGACTACCAATGAGCAGTTCTTC. Translating gives CASSFRTTNEQFF.

J is TRBJ2-7 and V is TRBV18; 12 nucleotides line up with TRBD2. Trimming removed 5 bases from V and 0 bases from J; junction bases left unmatched: 2. Per the germline V gene, CDR1 is KGHSH and CDR2 is LQKENI. The CDR3 is 15 amino acids. CDR3 loop: CASSGGLAGSYEQYF. CDR3 sequence (DNA): TGTGCCAGCTCAGGGGGACTAGCGGGCTCCTACGAGCAGTACTTC.

This clone was observed a handful of times. V gene TRBV5-1 combines with J gene TRBJ2-1; a weak D match, TRBD1 (7 bases). The CDR3 covers 15 residues. With 4 bases removed from V and 1 base from J, the gap between germline ends came to 12 bases. Per the germline V gene, CDR1 is SGHRS and CDR2 is YFSETQ. DNA for the CDR3: TGCGCCAGCAGCCGGGGGACAGATTCCTACAATGAGCAGTTCTTC. Protein sequence: CASSRGTDSYNEQFF.

This sequence joins TRBV4-1 and TRBJ2-5; TRBD2 might be the D (6 bases). The CDR3 covers 14 residues. The germline V gene has CDR1 MGHRA and CDR2 YSYEKL. The V and J ends lost 4 bases and 6 bases respectively, with 15 bases between them. Here the CDR3 reads CASSLEGPRQTQYF. CDR3 nucleotide sequence: TGCGCCAGCAGCCTGGAGGGGCCTCGGCAGACCCAGTACTTC.

This rearrangement joins TRBV12-5 to TRBJ2-7; TRBD1 agrees at 8 bases. V was clipped by 6 bases and J by 5 bases; unmatched bases: 9. Germline V CDR1 and CDR2: LGHNT, FRNRAP. This CDR3 contains 14 residues. The CDR3 protein is CASGRQGSAHEQYF. In DNA form, the CDR3 reads TGTGCTAGTGGACGACAGGGGAGCGCCCACGAGCAGTACTTC.

This chain uses TRBV5-1 with TRBJ2-5, with 7 bases identical to TRBD2. CDR1 is SGHRS and CDR2 is YFSETQ in the germline V gene. Germline trimming cut 0 bases from V and 5 bases from J; bases unmatched to any gene: 4. The CDR3 contains 14 residues. The CDR3 loop reads CASSLATSTETQYF. The CDR3 bases are TGCGCCAGCAGCTTGGCGACTAGCACCGAGACCCAGTACTTC. The full variable domain, in which reference TRBV5-1 and TRBJ2-5 provide the parts outside the CDR3, is KAGVTQTPRYLIKTRGQQVTLSCSPISGHRSVSWYQQTPGQGLQFLFEYFSETQRNKGNFPGRFSGRQFSNSRSEMNVSTLELGDSALYLCASSLATSTETQYFGPGTRLLVL.

The rearrangement uses TRBV7-8 and TRBJ2-7; 10 bases are a match to TRBD1. CDR1 and CDR2 from the germline V gene are SGHVS and FQNEAQ. The CDR3 consists of 16 residues. With V trimmed by 2 bases and J by 0 bases, 4 bases remained unmatched. For the CDR3, the DNA is TGTGCCAGCAGCTTACGACAGGGGGCTGACTCCTACGAGCAGTACTTC. This encodes CASSLRQGADSYEQYF.

The chain couples TRBV29-1 to TRBJ1-2; TRBD1 agrees at 7 bases. The germline V gene has CDR1 SQVTM and CDR2 ANQGSEA. This CDR3 comprises 13 residues. With V trimmed by 4 bases and J by 8 bases, 10 bases remained unmatched. The CDR3 loop reads CSVGEQGRGGYTF. The DNA for the CDR3 is TGCAGCGTTGGGGAACAGGGGAGAGGAGGCTACACCTTC. The full variable domain, rest sourced from reference TRBV29-1 and TRBJ1-2, is SAVISQKPSRDICQRGTSLTIQCQVDSQVTMMFWYRQQPGQSLTLIATANQGSEATYESGFVIDKFPISRPNLTFSTLTVSNMSPEDSSIYLCSVGEQGRGGYTFGSGTRLTVV.

This chain joins TRBV27 and TRBJ2-7; the match to TRBD1 covers 9 bases. This CDR3 is built from 13 residues. Per the germline V gene, CDR1 is MNHEY and CDR2 is SMNVEV (reference sequence). Losses at the gene ends were 5 bases for V and 2 bases for J; bases not matched to a gene: 1. The CDR3 is CASSRDRAYEQYF. CDR3 nucleotides: TGTGCCAGCAGTCGGGACAGGGCCTACGAGCAGTACTTC.

This chain connects TRBV2 to TRBJ1-1, with a tentative D call TRBD1 (6 bases). The germline V gene encodes CDR1 SNHLY and CDR2 FYNNEI. Trimming left V 7 bases short and J 5 bases short, with 20 bases between. This CDR3 comprises 15 residues. Here the CDR3 reads CASTQFGGGRTEAFF. The CDR3 DNA reads as TGTGCCAGCACCCAATTTGGGGGGGGGCGGACTGAAGCTTTCTTT.

This chain connects TRBV13 to TRBJ1-6; D perhaps matches TRBD1 (6 bases). V lost 5 bases to trimming and J lost 7 bases, with 12 bases between them. The CDR3 length is 14 residues. Germline V CDR1 and CDR2: PRHDT, FYEKMQ (reference sequence). As DNA, the CDR3 is TGTGCCAGCAGCATGGGACATTCGAATTCACCCCTCCACTTT. Translating gives CASSMGHSNSPLHF.

The rearrangement uses TRBV3-1 (or the pseudogene TRBV3-2) and TRBJ1-5; D is perhaps TRBD1 (6 bases). Per the germline V gene, CDR1 is LGHDT and CDR2 is YNNKEL (reference sequence). Trimming shortened V by 0 bases and J by 4 bases, and 10 bases separated the two germline ends. This CDR3 has 15 amino acids. The CDR3 DNA sequence: TGTGCCAGCAGCCAAGAAGGGGGGGCAAATCAGCCCCAGCATTTT. It codes for CASSQEGGANQPQHF.

The chain employs TRBV28 and TRBJ1-6; 7 bases are a match to TRBD1. The length of the CDR3 is 14 residues. Germline CDR1 and CDR2: MDHEN and SYDVKM. The ends lost 6 bases at V and 5 bases at J; junction bases unmatched: 4. The chain's CDR3 is CASRPDRDNSPLHF. DNA for the CDR3: TGTGCCAGCAGACCTGACAGGGATAATTCACCCCTCCACTTT. Based on the CDR3 plus reference TRBV28 and TRBJ1-6, the full variable domain is DVKVTQSSRYLVKRTGEKVFLECVQDMDHENMFWYRQDPGLGLRLIYFSYDVKMKEKGDIPEGYSVSREKKERFSLILESASTNQTSMYLCASRPDRDNSPLHFGNGTRLTVT.

V usage is TRBV6-1 and J usage is TRBJ1-2; 10 bases line up with TRBD1. The CDR3 covers 20 residues. Germline lookup yields CDR1 MNHNS and CDR2 SASEGT. J lost 0 bases, V lost 0 bases, and 13 bases had no gene match. The CDR3: CASSEAFAGTGVLANYGYTF. Here the CDR3 DNA reads TGTGCCAGCAGTGAAGCTTTCGCCGGGACAGGGGTATTAGCTAACTATGGCTACACCTTC.

The chain has TRBV21-1 and TRBJ2-7; the table calls TRBD2, which could not be checked here. TRBV21-1 is annotated as a pseudogene. The CDR3 spans 16 residues. Here the CDR3 DNA reads TGTGCCAGCAGCAAAAACCGGACTCATGGCTCCTACGAGCAGTACGTC. Translating it yields CASSKNRTHGSYEQYV.

This clone appeared once. This chain connects TRBV6-5 to TRBJ2-5; tentatively, D is TRBD2 (6 bases). The CDR3 has 14 amino acids. With 2 bases removed from V and 5 bases from J, the gap between germline ends came to 12 bases. Germline V gene lookup returns CDR1 MNHEY and CDR2 SVGAGI. In nucleotides, the CDR3 is TGTGCCAGCAGTTACACGGGGAGGCGGGAGACCCAGTACTTC. Its protein product is CASSYTGRRETQYF.

The rearrangement links TRBV2 to TRBJ2-7, with 7 bases identical to TRBD1. With V trimmed by 8 bases and J by 4 bases, 8 bases remained unmatched. This CDR3 contains 13 residues. The V gene's germline CDR1 is SNHLY and CDR2 FYNNEI. This chain's CDR3 is CASVGQEWYEQYF. The CDR3 DNA sequence: TGTGCCAGCGTTGGACAGGAGTGGTACGAGCAGTACTTC.

CDR3 DNA sequence: TGTGCCAGCAGCTTGCCCTGGACAGGAGCGGGCAATCAGCCCCAGCATTTT. It encodes CASSLPWTGAGNQPQHF. The chain is built from TRBV5-8 and TRBJ1-5; 7 bases match TRBD1. Unmatched junction bases numbered 9, after V lost 1 base and J lost 2 bases. Germline assignment: CDR1 SGHTS and CDR2 YDEGEE. The CDR3 extends over 17 amino acids.

The chain joins TRBV6-5 to TRBJ1-1; no firm D call. V lost 7 bases and J 4 bases, leaving 16 bases between the germline ends. This CDR3 is built from 14 residues. The germline V gene has CDR1 MNHEY and CDR2 SVGAGI. The CDR3 sequence: CASIVAEGSTEAFF. Here the CDR3 DNA reads TGTGCCAGCATTGTGGCAGAGGGTAGCACTGAAGCTTTCTTT.

V usage is TRBV19 and J usage is TRBJ2-3, with 9 positions matching TRBD2. This CDR3 comprises 15 residues. The trim removed 6 bases at V and 3 bases at J, leaving 7 bases unmatched. Germline CDR1 is LNHDA and CDR2 is SQIVND (reference sequence). CDR3 sequence: CASRPIAGVTDTQYF. As DNA, the CDR3 is TGTGCCAGTAGGCCAATAGCGGGGGTAACAGATACGCAGTATTTT.

This clone has only one observation. This chain connects TRBV30 to TRBJ1-4; possible D gene TRBD1, 5 bases. Trimming shortened V by 2 bases and J by 5 bases, and 15 bases separated the two germline ends. This CDR3 contains 15 residues. The germline V gene encodes CDR1 GTSNPN and CDR2 SVGIG (reference sequence). The DNA of the CDR3 is TGTGCCTGGAGTCCCCTGGGGCAGTCAAATGAAAAACTGTTTTTT. Residues: CAWSPLGQSNEKLFF.

Note on this clone: One end of the junction fails to match germline, which may point to a read error. The chain links TRBV10-2 to TRBJ2-7, with 9 nucleotides matching TRBD2. The V gene's germline CDR1 is WSHSY and CDR2 SAAADI. CDR3 length: 15 amino acids. CDR3 region: CASCDGGGASYEQYF. DNA of the CDR3: TGCGCCAGCTGTGACGGCGGGGGGGCTTCCTACGAGCAGTACTTC.

This clone was seen only a few times. This chain links TRBV2 with TRBJ1-2, with 7 bases aligning to TRBD1. V lost 4 bases, J lost 4 bases, and 3 bases stayed unmatched. This CDR3 spans 13 amino acids. Germline loops: CDR1 SNHLY, CDR2 FYNNEI. In DNA form, the CDR3 reads TGTGCCAGCAGTGCAGGGGGAAGCTATGGCTACACCTTC. This encodes CASSAGGSYGYTF.

V is TRBV18 and J is TRBJ2-1, with D tentatively TRBD2 (7 bases). This CDR3 has 14 residues. CDR1 and CDR2 (germline): KGHSH, LQKENI. Deletions cut 2 bases from V and 7 bases from J, with 12 bases between. CDR3: CASSPRGGENEQFF. The CDR3 bases are TGTGCCAGCTCACCAAGGGGGGGGGAAAATGAGCAGTTCTTC.